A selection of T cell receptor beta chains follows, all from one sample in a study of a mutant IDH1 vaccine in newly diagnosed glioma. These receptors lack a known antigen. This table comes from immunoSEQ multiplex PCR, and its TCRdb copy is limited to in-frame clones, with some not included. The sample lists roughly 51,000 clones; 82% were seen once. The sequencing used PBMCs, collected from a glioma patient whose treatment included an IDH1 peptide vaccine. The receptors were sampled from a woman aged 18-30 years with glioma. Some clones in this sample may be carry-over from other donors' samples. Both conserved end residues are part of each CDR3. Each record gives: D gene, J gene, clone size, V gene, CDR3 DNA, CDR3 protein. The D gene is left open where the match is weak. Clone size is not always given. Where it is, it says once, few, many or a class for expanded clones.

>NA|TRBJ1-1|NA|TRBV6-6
TGTGCGGTTTCGACTGAAGCTTTCTTT
CAVSTEAFF
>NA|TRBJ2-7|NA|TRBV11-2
TGTGCCAGCAGCTTAGTAGGCGGAGAGACCTACGAGCAGTACTTC
CASSLVGGETYEQYF
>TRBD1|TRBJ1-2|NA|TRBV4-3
TGCGCCAGCAGCCAAGAAGGAGGGCAGGGGGGTTTTGCCTACACCTTC
CASSQEGGQGGFAYTF
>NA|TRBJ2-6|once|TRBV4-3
TGCGCCAGCAGCCAAGATATATCGGGGGGGGCCAACGTCCTGACTTTC
CASSQDISGGANVLTF
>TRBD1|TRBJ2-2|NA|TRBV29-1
TGCAGCGTTTCCCACAGGGGGGACACCGGGGAGCTGTTTTTT
CSVSHRGDTGELFF
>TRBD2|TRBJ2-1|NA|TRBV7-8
TGTGCCAGCAGCTTAGACGCGGGGGGGGGTAATGAGCAGTTCTTC
CASSLDAGGGNEQFF
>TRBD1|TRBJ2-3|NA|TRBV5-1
TGCGCCAGCAGCTCGGGACAGGGTATCACAGATACGCAGTATTTT
CASSSGQGITDTQYF
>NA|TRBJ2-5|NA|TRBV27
TGTGCCAGCACGCCTAGTAGTGTACAACGGACCCAGTACTTC
CASTPSSVQRTQYF
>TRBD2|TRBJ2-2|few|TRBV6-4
TGTGCCAGCAGTCCGACGAGCGGGGGCGACACCGGGGAGCTGTTTTTT
CASSPTSGGDTGELFF
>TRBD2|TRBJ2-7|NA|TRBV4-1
TGCGCCAGCAGCGCCGGACTAGGGGCCTCGAGCGAGCAGTACTTC
CASSAGLGASSEQYF
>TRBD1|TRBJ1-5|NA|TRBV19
TGTGCCAGTAGTATCAAGGACAGGGTACTAGGACCCTATCAGCCCCAGCATTTT
CASSIKDRVLGPYQPQHF
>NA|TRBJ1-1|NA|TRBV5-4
TGTGCCAGCAGCTTCGAGTGGGGGAACACTGAAGCTTTCTTT
CASSFEWGNTEAFF
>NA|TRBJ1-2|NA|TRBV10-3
TGTGCCATCAGCCCCCTAGACTATGGCTACACCTTC
CAISPLDYGYTF
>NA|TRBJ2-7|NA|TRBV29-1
TGCAGCGTGGTAAGAGGGACAACTATCGACGAGCAGTACTTC
CSVVRGTTIDEQYF
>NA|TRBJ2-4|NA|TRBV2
TGTGCCAGCAGTGACGGTATGGAGCTTACCAAAAACATTCAGTACTTC
CASSDGMELTKNIQYF
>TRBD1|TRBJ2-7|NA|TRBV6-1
TGTGCCAGCAGTGAAGCGATAGCAGGGGGCTACGAGCAGTACTTC
CASSEAIAGGYEQYF
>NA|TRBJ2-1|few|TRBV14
TGTGCCAGCAGCCAGGCGGTGGGGGACTCCCCCTTCAATGAGCAGTTCTTC
CASSQAVGDSPFNEQFF
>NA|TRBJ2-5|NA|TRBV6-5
TGTGCCAGCAGTTACCTAGGGGGTGGAGAGACCCAGTACTTC
CASSYLGGGETQYF
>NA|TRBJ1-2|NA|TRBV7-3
TGTGCCAGCAGCTCGAGAAACAGGGATGGCTACACCTTC
CASSSRNRDGYTF
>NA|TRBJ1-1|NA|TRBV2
TGTGCCAGCAGTGAATGGGGGAAGAACACTGAAGCTTTCTTT
CASSEWGKNTEAFF
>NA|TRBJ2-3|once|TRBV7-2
TGTGCCAGCAGCTTAACTGTGCCAGATACGCAGTATTTT
CASSLTVPDTQYF
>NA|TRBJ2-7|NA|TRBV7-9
TGTGCCAGCAGCATATTCCGGGACGGACCCTACGAGCAGTACTTC
CASSIFRDGPYEQYF
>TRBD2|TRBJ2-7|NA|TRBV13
TGTGCCAGCAGCTTGACGACTAGCGGGAGGGGTTCCTACGAGCAGTACTTC
CASSLTTSGRGSYEQYF
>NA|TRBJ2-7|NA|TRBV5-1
TGCGCCAGCAGCCCCCCGGGCTACGAGCAGTACTTC
CASSPPGYEQYF
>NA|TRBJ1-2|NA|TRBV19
TGTGCCAGTAGTGGGGGATGGGGATCTACTAACTATGGCTACACCTTC
CASSGGWGSTNYGYTF
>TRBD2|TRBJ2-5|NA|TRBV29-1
TGCAGCGTAAGACTAGCCACGTTCCAAGAGACCCAGTACTTC
CSVRLATFQETQYF